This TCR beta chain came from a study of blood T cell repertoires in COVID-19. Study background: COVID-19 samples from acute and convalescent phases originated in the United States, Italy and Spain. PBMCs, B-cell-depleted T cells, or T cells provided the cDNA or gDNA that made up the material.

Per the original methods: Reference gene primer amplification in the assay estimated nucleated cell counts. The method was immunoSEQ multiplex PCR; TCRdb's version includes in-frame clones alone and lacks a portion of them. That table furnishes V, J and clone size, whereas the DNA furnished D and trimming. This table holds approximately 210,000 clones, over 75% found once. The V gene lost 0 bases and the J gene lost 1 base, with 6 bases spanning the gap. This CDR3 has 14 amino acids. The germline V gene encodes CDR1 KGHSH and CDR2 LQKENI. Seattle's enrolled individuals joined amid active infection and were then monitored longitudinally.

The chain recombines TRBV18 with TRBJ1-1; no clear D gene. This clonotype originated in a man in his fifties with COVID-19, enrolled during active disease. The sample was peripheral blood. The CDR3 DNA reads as TGTGCCAGCTCACCACCATCAGGGAACACTGAAGCTTTCTTT. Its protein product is CASSPPSGNTEAFF.